This TCR beta chain was recorded in a study of blood T cells in healthy people across ages. J lost 7 bases, V lost 6 bases, and 17 bases had no gene match. Germline values: CDR1 DFQATT, CDR2 SNEGSKA (reference sequence). This CDR3 region has 15 residues. Each individual donor underwent a draw of around 9.8 milliliters of peripheral blood. Primed by a sample-barcoded 5' primer and a J-beta primer mix, a second PCR proceeded for about 7 to 11 cycles. Each CDR3 protein is one row after TCRdb ran MiXCR on the 5' RACE reads. The table has approximately 400,000 distinct CDR3 sequences, approximately 51% seen once; the top ten hold 45% to 55%. Points from the study as a whole: A strong correlation was seen between TCR beta diversity and naive T cell percentage. CMV status of donors was unknown, possibly confounding expanded clonotype changes. The study could not conclusively compare naive and antigen-experienced cells, given its unsorted PBMCs.

This clonotype was counted a single time. The antigen is unknown. The specimen sequenced was blood. The sequence was obtained from a man in his 60s in good health. The chain couples TRBV20-1 to TRBJ2-7, with 8 bases aligning to TRBD1. The CDR3 loop is CSAEAQGASYNEQYF. The CDR3 DNA is TGCAGTGCCGAGGCGCAGGGGGCCTCTTACAATGAGCAGTACTTC.